This T cell receptor (beta chain) was sequenced during a study of T-cell memory formation after mild COVID-19. About the study: The two donors had largely donor-specific TCR clusters. The study's findings and limits: Clonal second-wave expansions that peaked on day 37 had unconfirmed SARS-CoV-2 specificity. For contracting clones, CD4+ ones sat mainly in CM and EM, CD8+ in EMRA.

UMIs and sample barcodes were carried by the TCR alpha and TCR beta cDNA libraries that 5'RACE produced using constant-segment primers. TCRdb redid the calling of the 5' RACE reads with MiXCR, one entry per CDR3 protein. Among 260,000 or so distinct CDR3 sequences listed, roughly a sixth were seen once. A note on this clonotype: Its specificity is unknown.

CDR1 and CDR2 (germline): SGHVS, FNYEAQ. The ends were cut back, 6 bases at V and 2 bases at J, with 17 bases in the middle. There are 16 residues in the CDR3. Sequencing was done on a sample of PBMCs or a T cell subset sorted from them (not recorded which). The V and J genes are TRBV7-6 and TRBJ1-3; D may be TRBD1 (5 bases). This TCR was sampled from a man aged 18-30 years who had mild COVID-19 (a few samples of this study predate the infection). Cell type and time point are not known. As DNA, the CDR3 is TGTGCCAGCAGGCCAGGACTGGGGCCACCTGGAAACACCATATATTTT. It codes for CASRPGLGPPGNTIYF.